This T cell receptor (beta chain) appears in the sequencing data of a study of T cells in localized non-small cell lung cancer. Study-level results: There were a median around 57 of the top 100 tumor clones appearing in adjacent lung.

Germline V gene data show CDR1 as KGHSH and CDR2 as LQKENI. Unmatched junction bases numbered 12, after V lost 2 bases and J lost 5 bases. CDR3 length: 17 amino acids. TCRdb keeps only in-frame clones here, not all; method: immunoSEQ multiplex PCR. The sample includes 50,000 to 60,000 clones, around nine tenths of them seen just once. Of note for this clone: Antigen specificity is unknown.

Material: PBMCs, obtained before any cancer treatment. The genes are TRBV18 and TRBJ2-1; TRBD2 matches at 7 bases. This TCR was sampled from a female donor with stage II lung adenocarcinoma. CDR3 sequence (DNA): TGTGCCAGCTCACCAACTCCGGGGGGACTGCCCCACAATGAGCAGTTCTTC. Amino acid sequence: CASSPTPGGLPHNEQFF. The entire variable domain, with the rest obtained from reference TRBV18 and TRBJ2-1, is as follows: NAGVMQNPRHLVRRRGQEARLRCSPMKGHSHVYWYRQLPEEGLKFMVYLQKENIIDESGMPKERFSAEFPKEGPSILRIQQVVRGDSAAYFCASSPTPGGLPHNEQFFGPGTRLTVL.